This T cell receptor beta chain appears in the sequencing data of a study of T cell responses to AZD1222 COVID-19 vaccine. Study results and caveats: Repertoire collection took place solely once the T cell response had peaked. A mostly white British donor set with more females was recruited, and clonal diversity was possibly underestimated.

TCRdb keeps only in-frame clones here, not all; method: immunoSEQ multiplex PCR. The sample lists about 70,000 clones, about nine tenths occurring once. The CDR3 totals 15 residues. The germline gives CDR1 MNHEY, CDR2 SVGEGT. The V gene end was trimmed by 4 bases and the J gene end by 6 bases; junction bases not matched to a gene: 3. Of note for this clone: The antigen is undetermined.

The chain couples TRBV6-2 or TRBV6-3 to TRBJ2-1; TRBD2 matches 13 bases. This receptor was obtained from an adult who received the AZD1222 COVID-19 vaccine. The specimen was peripheral blood, collected 28 days after the second AZD1222 dose. DNA for the CDR3: TGTGCCAGCAGTTTACTAGCGGGAGGGGGCAATGAGCAGTTCTTC. This gives the protein CASSLLAGGGNEQFF.